These 19 T cell receptor beta chains were all obtained from the same sample, sequenced in a study of CD8 T cells in ankylosing spondylitis. Regarding the study as a whole: Within ankylosing spondylitis blood, a TCR beta motif made up of seven to nine highly homologous variants appeared to be characteristic.

These receptors are not linked to any known antigen. One entry per CDR3 protein, called by TCRdb with MiXCR from the 5' RACE reads. The profile shows roughly 700,000 distinct CDR3 sequences, 15% to 20% of them singletons. Sequenced material: blood, either unsorted or a sorted T cell fraction (not recorded which). All receptors come from a male donor with ankylosing spondylitis.

V and J are TRBV20-1 and TRBJ1-1, with D uncertain. The germline V and J ends were trimmed by 2 bases and 4 bases, with 14 bases remaining between them. CDR3 size: 14 residues. The germline V gene encodes CDR1 DFQATT and CDR2 SNEGSKA (reference sequence). The chain's CDR3 is CSARHTPGLTEAFF. The CDR3 DNA sequence: TGCAGTGCTAGACACACACCGGGCCTCACTGAAGCTTTCTTT.

In this sample, this clonotype turned up once. The chain combines TRBV7-9 with TRBJ2-7; 8 nucleotides agree with TRBD1. Trimming cost V 5 bases and J 2 bases; bases outside gene matches: 5. Germline V CDR1 and CDR2: SEHNR, FQNEAQ (reference sequence). The length of the CDR3 is 14 residues. The CDR3 region has the DNA TGTGCCAGCAGCGCAGGGGGCCAGCCCTACGAGCAGTACTTC. Its translation is CASSAGGQPYEQYF.

The chain couples TRBV12-3 or TRBV12-4 to TRBJ2-7; D may be TRBD1 (6 bases). The CDR3 totals 18 residues. V lost 6 bases and J lost 0, with 24 bases in between. This chain's CDR3 is CASSQKTGGISSSYEQYF. CDR3 nucleotide sequence: TGTGCCAGCAGCCAAAAGACAGGAGGCATTTCAAGCTCCTACGAGCAGTACTTC.

This clonotype was picked up a small number of times. DNA for the CDR3: TGTGCCAGCAGCTCGCGGAGGGCCAGGGGGGATGAGCAGTTCTTC. It yields the protein CASSSRRARGDEQFF. This chain uses TRBV7-2 with TRBJ2-1; tentatively, D is TRBD1 (7 bases). Germline-derived CDR1 and CDR2 are SGHTA and FQGNSA. The CDR3 is 15 residues long. Trimming pared 4 bases from V and 8 bases from J, leaving 18 bases between.

Ten or more counts support this clonotype. V is TRBV9 and J is TRBJ2-7; no clear D gene. V lost 0 bases to trimming and J lost 2 bases, with 9 bases between them. The CDR3 is 14 amino acids. Germline CDR1 reads SGDLS; CDR2 reads YYNGEE. CDR3 sequence reads: CASSVGVGTYEQYF. The CDR3, as DNA: TGTGCCAGCAGCGTAGGCGTCGGTACCTACGAGCAGTACTTC.

This clonotype was recorded a few times. This chain joins TRBV3-1 and TRBJ1-1; D possibly corresponds to TRBD1 (5 bases). The V gene's germline CDR1 is LGHDT and CDR2 YNNKEL (reference sequence). The V and J ends lost 5 bases and 0 bases respectively, with 13 bases between them. This CDR3 spans 15 amino acids. The chain's CDR3 is CASSMTGTVNTEAFF. The DNA of the CDR3 is TGTGCCAGCAGCATGACCGGGACGGTGAACACTGAAGCTTTCTTT.

This chain links TRBV20-1 with TRBJ2-1; D is possibly TRBD1 (6 bases). The CDR3 is 14 amino acids. CDR1 is DFQATT and CDR2 is SNEGSKA in the germline V gene (reference sequence). V dropped 6 bases and J dropped 1 base, with 13 bases sitting between them. The chain's CDR3 is CSAGGQLSYNEQFF. In DNA form, the CDR3 reads TGCAGTGCCGGAGGACAGCTGTCCTACAATGAGCAGTTCTTC.

The chain couples TRBV5-1 to TRBJ2-7; perhaps TRBD1 as D (5 bases). The germline V gene has CDR1 SGHRS and CDR2 YFSETQ. V shed 3 bases and J shed 3 bases, with 10 bases lying between them. The CDR3 length is 13 residues. In DNA, the CDR3 is TGCGCCAGCAGCTCCTTTACAGGCTACGAGCAGTACTTC. This codes for CASSSFTGYEQYF.

V is TRBV5-6 and J is TRBJ2-1; 11 bases fit TRBD2. The junction had 4 bases not matched to a gene; V was cut back by 4 bases and J by 1 base. The CDR3 spans 16 residues. Per the germline V gene, CDR1 is SGHDT and CDR2 is YYEEEE. CDR3 protein: CASSLGTSGSYNEQFF. The CDR3 DNA is TGTGCCAGCAGCCTAGGGACTAGCGGATCCTACAATGAGCAGTTCTTC.

The chain is built from TRBV12-3 or TRBV12-4 and TRBJ2-4; D is perhaps TRBD1 or TRBD2 (5 bases each). CDR3 length: 17 residues. The V end lost 1 base, the J end lost 0 bases, and 13 bases lay between the germline ends. The CDR3 loop reads CASSLEGRAVAKNIQYF. CDR3 bases: TGTGCCAGCAGTTTAGAGGGGCGGGCGGTAGCCAAAAACATTCAGTACTTC.

This clonotype was detected ten times or more. The gene calls are TRBV18 and TRBJ1-1; the D gene is possibly TRBD1 (6 bases). The V and J ends lost 3 bases and 6 bases respectively, with 14 bases between them. Looked up from germline, CDR1 is KGHSH and CDR2 is LQKENI. This CDR3 has 14 amino acids. The DNA for the CDR3 is TGTGCCAGCTCACCCCAGGGGTTGACCGCTGAAGCTTTCTTT. Translation: CASSPQGLTAEAFF.

The V call is TRBV7-9, the J call TRBJ2-1; D perhaps matches TRBD2 (5 bases). Trimming removed 2 bases at V and 8 bases at J, with 10 bases between. This CDR3 region has 13 residues. Germline CDR1 SEHNR, CDR2 FQNEAQ (reference sequence). The CDR3 loop reads CASSLKPSHEQFF. CDR3 nucleotides: TGTGCCAGCAGCTTAAAACCTAGCCATGAGCAGTTCTTC.

This clonotype was counted a few times. The rearrangement joins TRBV20-1 to TRBJ1-3; D is possibly TRBD1 (5 bases). The CDR3 loop spans 16 amino acids. CDR1 is DFQATT, CDR2 SNEGSKA, per germline (reference sequence). V lost 3 bases and J lost 4, with 19 bases in between. CDR3 DNA: TGCAGTGCTAGCCCCGGGGGAGGCCTAGCCGGAAACACCATATATTTT. This translates into CSASPGGGLAGNTIYF.

This clonotype has more than one count but fewer than ten. The chain carries TRBV27 and TRBJ2-2; D may be TRBD1 (6 bases). V lost 8 bases and J lost 1, with 14 bases in between. The CDR3 covers 15 residues. Germline assignment: CDR1 MNHEY and CDR2 SMNVEV (reference sequence). CDR3 DNA: TGTGCCAGCTTGTTCCCGGGACAGAACACCGGGGAGCTGTTTTTT. Translating gives CASLFPGQNTGELFF.

This chain uses TRBV5-1 with TRBJ2-3; 11 bases align to TRBD2. Germline V gene lookup returns CDR1 SGHRS and CDR2 YFSETQ. V shed 4 bases, J shed 6 bases, and the junction held 13 bases outside the gene matches. This CDR3 region has 17 residues. The CDR3 sequence: CASSQGTSGSEVDTQYF. In DNA form, the CDR3 reads TGCGCCAGCAGCCAAGGGACTAGCGGCTCAGAGGTGGATACGCAGTATTTT.

This clonotype was detected ten times or more. An end of the junction differs from the germline gene, which may be a read error. The chain couples TRBV7-2 to TRBJ1-1; weak D call: TRBD1 (6 bases). Per germline, CDR1 SGHTA and CDR2 FQGNSA. The CDR3 loop spans 14 amino acids. CDR3 loop: CASSLGGRDTEAFF. CDR3 nucleotides: TGTGCCAGCAGTTTAGGGGGTAGGGACACTGAAGCTTTCTTT.

There are a few counts of this clonotype. This chain links TRBV6-5 with TRBJ1-2, with 9 bases aligning to TRBD1. Germline V gene sequence: CDR1 MNHEY, CDR2 SVGAGI. V dropped 0 bases and J dropped 1; count of bases not matched to a gene: 6. This CDR3 spans 17 amino acids. CDR3 in DNA: TGTGCCAGCAGTTACTCGAGCGGGACAGGGATTAACTATGGCTACACCTTC. Protein sequence: CASSYSSGTGINYGYTF.

The chain carries TRBV19 and TRBJ2-1, with 12 nucleotides matching TRBD2. CDR1 and CDR2 from the germline V gene are LNHDA and SQIVND (reference sequence). V shed 7 bases, J shed 5 bases, and the junction held 6 bases outside the gene matches. The CDR3 runs to 15 residues. The CDR3 loop is CASTPLAGGHNEQFF. The CDR3 region has the DNA TGTGCCAGTACTCCTCTAGCGGGAGGGCACAATGAGCAGTTCTTC. The complete variable domain, with remaining parts taken from reference TRBV19 and TRBJ2-1, reads DGGITQSPKYLFRKEGQNVTLSCEQNLNHDAMYWYRQDPGQGLRLIYYSQIVNDFQKGDIAEGYSVSREKKESFPLTVTSAQKNPTAFYLCASTPLAGGHNEQFFGPGTRLTVL.

This clonotype showed up just a few times. The V and J genes are TRBV12-3 or TRBV12-4 and TRBJ2-7, with D uncertain. This CDR3 is built from 14 residues. Trimming removed 6 bases from V and 0 bases from J, with 12 bases in between. The CDR3 coding sequence is TGTGCCAGCAGCCCCCACCCCACCTCCTACGAGCAGTACTTC. Translation: CASSPHPTSYEQYF.